The 5 T cell receptor beta chains below come from one sample, sequenced in a study of blood T cell repertoires in COVID-19. The repertoire was sequenced with immunoSEQ multiplex PCR; TCRdb's copy has only in-frame clones and lacks some. This sample yields 60,000 to 75,000 clones, of which roughly 85% are seen a single time; more than 25% belongs to the top ten. Source material: peripheral blood. All receptors come from a man between 60 and 75 years old with active or convalescent COVID-19.

The chain couples TRBV28 to TRBJ2-7; possibly TRBD1 for D (7 bases). Trimming removed 5 bases at V and 1 base at J, with 18 bases between. The CDR3 is 16 residues long. Germline values: CDR1 MDHEN, CDR2 SYDVKM. CDR3 DNA sequence: TGTGCCAGCAGTCCCAACAGGGGACTTTCGTCCTACGAGCAGTACTTC. Translating it yields CASSPNRGLSSYEQYF.

The genes are TRBV5-6 and TRBJ2-7; tentative D call: TRBD1 (6 bases). The germline gives CDR1 SGHDT, CDR2 YYEEEE. The CDR3 is made up of 18 amino acids. The V end lost 2 bases, the J end lost 9 bases, and 30 bases lay between the germline ends. CDR3 DNA: TGTGCCAGCAGCTTTAGAGGGTTCAGAGGGGGATCTCGGAACGGGCAGTACTTC. Translation: CASSFRGFRGGSRNGQYF.

The rearrangement joins TRBV10-3 to TRBJ1-2; 7 bases map to TRBD1. J was trimmed by 7 bases and V by 6 bases; bases with no gene match: 8. The germline gives CDR1 ENHRY, CDR2 SYGVKD. The CDR3 covers 13 residues. This CDR3 is CAISQQGGAGYTF. The CDR3 DNA reads TGTGCCATCAGCCAGCAGGGGGGAGCTGGCTACACCTTC.

This chain uses TRBV19 with TRBJ1-5, with D possibly being TRBD1 (5 bases). This CDR3 comprises 14 residues. V lost 8 bases, J lost 3 bases, and 14 bases lay in between. The V gene's germline CDR1 is LNHDA and CDR2 SQIVND (reference sequence). CDR3 residues: CASEVGPYNQPQHF. In DNA, the CDR3 is TGTGCCAGTGAAGTGGGGCCCTACAATCAGCCCCAGCATTTT.

The chain uses TRBV18 and TRBJ2-3, with 13 positions matching TRBD2. The V gene's germline CDR1 is KGHSH and CDR2 LQKENI. This CDR3 is 19 amino acids long. Trimming removed 0 bases from V and 0 bases from J; junction bases left unmatched: 6. The CDR3 coding sequence is TGTGCCAGCTCACCACCGAGACTAGCGGGGGGTAAGAGCACAGATACGCAGTATTTT. Protein product: CASSPPRLAGGKSTDTQYF.